The rows below give T cell receptor beta chains drawn from one sample of a study of OX40 agonist ivuxolimab in advanced cancers. Assay used: immunoSEQ multiplex PCR; TCRdb lists only in-frame clones, some missing. The data hold 55,000 to 70,000 clones, with roughly 88% observed a single time. Sequenced here: CD4+ or CD8+ T cells sorted from blood, sampled in a trial of the OX40 agonist ivuxolimab. All receptors derive from an adult with an advanced solid tumor such as melanoma, head and neck, liver or kidney cancer. Each CDR3 is given with its conserved first and last residue. The D gene is left open where the match is weak. Clone size is shown for a subset of rows, as once, few, many or a class of expanded clone.

D gene	J gene	clone size	V gene	CDR3 DNA	CDR3 protein
-	TRBJ1-1	-	TRBV27	TGTGCCAGCAGTTCACCGGGCCTAAACACTGAAGCTTTCTTT	CASSSPGLNTEAFF
TRBD2	TRBJ2-1	-	TRBV2	TGTGCCAGCACCCGACTAGCGGGGAGCGCCTACAATGAGCAGTTCTTC	CASTRLAGSAYNEQFF
TRBD2	TRBJ2-1	-	TRBV4-2	TGTGCCAGCAGCCATCAAGAACCGACGACTAGCGGGGCCTGGGAGCAGTTCTTC	CASSHQEPTTSGAWEQFF
-	TRBJ1-5	-	TRBV7-9	TGTGCCAGCAGCTTAGACCATAGCAATCAGCCCCAGCATTTT	CASSLDHSNQPQHF
TRBD1	TRBJ1-1	-	TRBV2	TGTGCCAGCAGTGCAGGGGGTATCGCTGAAGCTTTCTTT	CASSAGGIAEAFF
-	TRBJ2-3	-	TRBV7-9	TGTGCCAGCGGATCCGAAGGAGATACGCAGTATTTT	CASGSEGDTQYF
-	TRBJ1-3	-	TRBV19	TGTGCCAGTAGCACCGGCCGGGGGGACACCATATATTTT	CASSTGRGDTIYF
-	TRBJ2-7	-	TRBV7-2	TGTGCCAGCAGCTTAGATCAGACAGGAGCCTACGAGCAGTACTTC	CASSLDQTGAYEQYF
-	TRBJ2-5	-	TRBV2	TGTGCCAGCAGTTCGCGGCAAGAGACCCAGTACTTC	CASSSRQETQYF
TRBD1	TRBJ1-2	-	TRBV5-1	TGCGCCAGCAGCTTGGCACAAACCCGACAGGGGGCGTTAGGCTACACCTTC	CASSLAQTRQGALGYTF
TRBD1	TRBJ1-2	-	TRBV10-3	TGTGCCATCAGTGCCGTTGGACAGGGAATCTATGGCTACACCTTC	CAISAVGQGIYGYTF
TRBD1	TRBJ2-3	-	TRBV5-5	TGTGCCAGCAGCTTGGGGACAGGGGCAGATACGCAGTATTTT	CASSLGTGADTQYF
TRBD2	TRBJ2-1	-	TRBV6-1	TGTGCCAGCAGTGTTCCATCAGCGGGGGAGGGTGAGCAGTTCTTC	CASSVPSAGEGEQFF
-	TRBJ2-2	-	TRBV18	TGTGCCAGCTCCCACGGACAGAAGAACACCGGGGAGCTGTTTTTT	CASSHGQKNTGELFF
-	TRBJ1-3	-	TRBV19	TGTGCCACCGCAGGGGCCTCTGGAAACACCATATATTTT	CATAGASGNTIYF
-	TRBJ1-1	few	TRBV20-1	TGCAGTGCTAGTAGCGGCACTGAAGCTTTCTTT	CSASSGTEAFF
-	TRBJ2-5	-	TRBV20-1	TGCAGTGCTAGACGGGAGACCCAGTACTTC	CSARRETQYF
-	TRBJ2-1	-	TRBV13	TGTGCCAGCCGTAGTGGGGGGGCAGGATACAATGAGCAGTTCTTC	CASRSGGAGYNEQFF
TRBD2	TRBJ2-5	-	TRBV4-2	TGTGCCAGCAGCCAAGATCGTCTAGCGGGGGGGACAAAAGAGACCCAGTACTTC	CASSQDRLAGGTKETQYF
-	TRBJ2-2	-	TRBV7-3	TGTGCCAGCAGCTTACTCGGGTCCGGGGAGCTGTTTTTT	CASSLLGSGELFF
-	TRBJ1-2	-	TRBV19	TGTGCCAGTAGTATCGAAAGGGACTATGGCTACACCTTC	CASSIERDYGYTF
-	TRBJ2-3	-	TRBV4-3	TGCGCCAGCAGCCAAGATAGGTTCACAGATACGCAGTATTTT	CASSQDRFTDTQYF
-	TRBJ1-1	-	TRBV5-6	TGTGCCAGCAGCTCCCGGGACACCATGAACACTGAAGCTTTCTTT	CASSSRDTMNTEAFF
TRBD2	TRBJ2-1	-	TRBV18	TGTGCCAGCTCTCGACCTAGGACTAGCGAAATTGAGCAGTTCTTC	CASSRPRTSEIEQFF
TRBD1	TRBJ1-3	once	TRBV5-1	TGCGCCAGCAGCTTGGCGGACAGGGCAGTTAACACCATATATTTT	CASSLADRAVNTIYF
TRBD1	TRBJ2-3	once	TRBV18	TGTGCCAGCGGAAGACAGGGGGCAAGAGATACGCAGTATTTT	CASGRQGARDTQYF
-	TRBJ2-3	-	TRBV19	TGTGCCAGTAGGACGTCCTCCACAGATACGCAGTATTTT	CASRTSSTDTQYF
-	TRBJ1-1	-	TRBV27	TGTGCCAGCAGTTTATCGTTAGGGGTCACTGAAGCTTTCTTT	CASSLSLGVTEAFF
TRBD1	TRBJ1-6	-	TRBV5-4	TGTGCCAGCAGCTTACAGGGGGTGGCTAATTCACCCCTCCACTTT	CASSLQGVANSPLHF
-	TRBJ2-5	-	TRBV4-1	TGCGCCAGCAGCCAAGTGGAGGTAGAGACCCAGTACTTC	CASSQVEVETQYF
-	TRBJ1-1	-	TRBV5-6	TGTGCCAGCACTTTGGGGGCGAACACTGAAGCTTTCTTT	CASTLGANTEAFF
TRBD1	TRBJ1-2	-	TRBV5-1	TGCGCCAGCAGCGTACAGGGGGTTGGAGACTATGGCTACACCTTC	CASSVQGVGDYGYTF
-	TRBJ1-2	once	TRBV2	TGTGCCAGCATCCCGGCAGGGATACTTAACTATGGCTACACCTTC	CASIPAGILNYGYTF
-	TRBJ1-2	-	TRBV7-2	TGTGCCAGCAGCCCGCACCTAGACAAGAACTATGGCTACACCTTC	CASSPHLDKNYGYTF